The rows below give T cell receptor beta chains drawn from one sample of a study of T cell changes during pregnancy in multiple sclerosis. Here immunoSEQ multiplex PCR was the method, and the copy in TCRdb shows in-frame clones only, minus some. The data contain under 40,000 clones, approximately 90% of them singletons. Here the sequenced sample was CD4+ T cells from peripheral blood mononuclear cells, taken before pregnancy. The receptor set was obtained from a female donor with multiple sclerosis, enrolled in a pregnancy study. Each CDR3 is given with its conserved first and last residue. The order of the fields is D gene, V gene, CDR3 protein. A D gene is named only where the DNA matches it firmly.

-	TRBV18	CASSPRLAETNEKLFF
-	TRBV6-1	CASSEVGLNTEAFF
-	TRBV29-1	CSVDRGVNYGYTF
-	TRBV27	CASRSHRGSNQPQHF
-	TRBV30	CACRTGWDTIYF
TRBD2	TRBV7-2	CASSTQDRGVYNEQFF
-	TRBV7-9	CASSLSWGGYEQFF
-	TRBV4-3	CASSQLEADTQYF
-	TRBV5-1	CASYQGGTDTQYF
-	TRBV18	CASSPLDTAYEKLFF
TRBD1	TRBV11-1	CASSLTGGTEAFF
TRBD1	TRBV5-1	CASSRQGQNTGELFF
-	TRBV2	CASRTDMNTEAFF
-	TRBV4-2	CASSQDGPGGTGELFF
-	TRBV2	CASSPFEEYAEAFF
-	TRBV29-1	CSVQGNYGYTF
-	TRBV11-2	CASSFTAGWDTEAFF
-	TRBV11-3	CASSSGLTETQYF
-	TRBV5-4	CASSLAQGISSGANVLTF
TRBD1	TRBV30	CAWSVFGTGDQPQHF
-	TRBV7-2	CASSLVGQPSSYEQYF
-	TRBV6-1	CASSEAGLQILTEAFF
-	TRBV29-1	CSVGHTNYGYTF
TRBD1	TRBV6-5	CASSSLDRADGYTF
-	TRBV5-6	CASILKGDEANYGYTF
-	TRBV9	CASCQGMNTEAFF
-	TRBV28	CASSFLQGFNYEQYF
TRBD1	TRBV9	CASSLYRGVDYGYTF
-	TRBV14	CASSRDGGEKLFF
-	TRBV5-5	CASGPQGRYEQYF
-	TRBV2	CASSVPRTSSSYEQYF
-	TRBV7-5	CARSLGGETQYF
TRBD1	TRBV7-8	CASSSGAGTVNNQPQHF
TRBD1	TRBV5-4	CASSSTGTVNNEQFF
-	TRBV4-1	CASSQGQAKTRNQPQHF
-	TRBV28	CASSQGGAVVSTEAFF
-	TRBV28	CASSSPPGQIWGEGYTF
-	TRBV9	CASSVRNGGYGYTF
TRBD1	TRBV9	CASTRQGVSDTQYF
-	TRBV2	CASSVARNYGYTF